These 6 T cell receptor beta chains originate from one sample sequenced in a study of monozygotic twins with inflammatory bowel disease. TCRdb re-analyzed the 5' RACE reads; it lists each CDR3 protein once, without DNA. The specimen's table records roughly 100,000 distinct CDR3 sequences. Sequences were obtained from blood. These receptors originate from a human donor with ulcerative colitis or Crohn's disease, or a healthy co-twin of an affected twin (not recorded which).

This sequence joins TRBV7-9 and TRBJ2-6. The germline V gene has CDR1 SEHNR and CDR2 FQNEAQ (reference sequence). This CDR3 is 17 amino acids long. The CDR3 loop is CASSLGAGYSGANVLTF.

The V gene is TRBV5-4, the J gene TRBJ2-3; TCRdb indicates TRBD1, and absent DNA this call remains unverified. The CDR3 consists of 14 residues. Germline assignment: CDR1 SGHNT and CDR2 YYREEE (reference sequence). CDR3: CASSLDQGEGTQYF. Full variable domain (missing parts from reference TRBV5-4 and TRBJ2-3): ETGVTQSPTHLIKTRGQQVTLRCSSQSGHNTVSWYQQALGQGPQFIFQYYREEENGRGNFPPRFSGLQFPNYSSELNVNALELDDSALYLCASSLDQGEGTQYFGPGTRLTVL.

The chain carries TRBV5-6 and TRBJ1-5; the D gene TCRdb calls, TRBD1, cannot be checked with no DNA. CDR3 length: 16 residues. The germline V gene encodes CDR1 SGHDT and CDR2 YYEEEE. Here the CDR3 reads CASSLLGTGFGQPQHF.

The chain uses TRBV28 and TRBJ2-1; the TCRdb call, TRBD1, lacks DNA for checking. Germline V gene data show CDR1 as MDHEN and CDR2 as SYDVKM. The CDR3 sequence is 14 residues long. The CDR3 is CASSPTPGGSEQFF.

The chain recombines TRBV6-1 with TRBJ1-5; TCRdb lists TRBD1, though no DNA is available to test this call. Germline-derived CDR1 and CDR2 are MNHNS and SASEGT. This CDR3 is 15 amino acids long. The CDR3: CASSSGGQGSQPQHF.

The chain uses TRBV28 and TRBJ1-2. CDR3 length: 13 amino acids. From germline, CDR1 is MDHEN and CDR2 SYDVKM. CDR3 region: CASSLEETVGYTF.